Below, one TCR beta chain is given with its context. The antigen is not known. Expressed TCRB transcripts were sequenced because the isolated RNA had all been reverse transcribed beforehand. Samples of naive, central memory and regulatory T cells yielded a mean of around 3.4 million reads. Assay: immunoSEQ multiplex PCR; the TCRdb copy retains only in-frame clones and omits some. The table includes 250,000 to 350,000 clones, less than 15% detected once. A CD45RO/CCR7/CD25/CD127/CD95/CD27 panel sorted naive, central memory, regulatory and stem cell-like memory CD4+ cells. These data originate in a study of beta chain features in type 1 diabetes. Across the study: Healthy donors and patients showed comparable age, gender and cell yields. Findings of the study overall: A closer apparent resemblance between naive, central memory and Treg TCRB repertoires was seen in patients than in healthy donors.

The length of the CDR3 is 13 residues. Losses at the gene ends were 8 bases for V and 2 bases for J; bases not matched to a gene: 5. Germline loops: CDR1 MNHEY, CDR2 SVGAGI. The clonotype was recovered from a man in his thirties or forties in good health. The chain joins TRBV6-5 to TRBJ1-1, with TRBD1 matching over 7 bases. The source material was central memory CD4+ T cells from blood. CDR3 DNA: TGTGCCAGCGAGGGACAGACAAACACTGAAGCTTTCTTT. Encoded protein: CASEGQTNTEAFF.